Below, one T cell receptor beta chain is given with its context. This clonotype has at least ten counts. Its cognate antigen has yet to be identified. Nothing much larger sits one base from this clone, and base qualities are not available. TCRdb lists the instrument as Illumina NovaSeq 6000. TCR cDNA was made using 5'RACE template switching, a step that added a universal primer site and unique molecular identifiers. Priming of cDNA synthesis was performed from both the TCR alpha and TCR beta constant segments. Two PCR steps were used to amplify libraries, with sample barcodes and sequencing adapters being added in the second step. Libraries were sequenced on Illumina HiSeq 2500 (2x100 bp) or NovaSeq (2x150 bp). On the study's bioinformatics: MIGEC handled demultiplexing of reads and collapsing into UMI consensus sequences, while MiXCR performed V(D)J alignment. Clonotypes responding to the vaccine were identified with edgeR on replicate PBMC samples, with the criteria of FDR below 0.01 and a log2 fold change above 5 up to day 15. Each bulk clonotype was labeled CD4 or CD8 based on which sequenced repertoire, CD4 or CD8, contained the clonotype at higher abundance. Starting from the raw public reads, TCRdb applied fastp trimming at Q25, assembled clones with MiXCR and retained in-frame beta chains. Identical CDR3 proteins give one entry, which carries the most common genes and DNA. It is TCRdb's table, rather than the study itself, that gives the V and J calls and clone size. This sample is represented by under 250,000 distinct CDR3 sequences; approximately 3% of them were singletons. The ten largest clones capture 3.2% of the sample.

The sample originates from a study of T cells after yellow fever vaccination (dated 2019 in TCRdb). Background on the whole study: Libraries from fractions with low cell numbers were prepared with the SMART-Seq v4 Ultra Low Input RNA kit. To follow T-cell clones before and after primary and booster YFV17D yellow fever vaccination, bulk TCR alpha and beta repertoires were sequenced over time. Blood samples were taken at several timepoints before and after primary and secondary immunization, and bulk PBMC replicates and cell subsets were isolated. The cohort comprised two healthy male donors, one aged 18 to 30 and one aged 30 to 40 years.

Measured from the cysteine to the phenylalanine, the CDR3 is 15 residues long. The DNA shown is the 45-base CDR3, in frame from base 1. The junction shows trimming of 4 bases on V and 3 bases on J, plus 14 bases between the germline ends. The germline V gene gives CDR1 as SGHRS and CDR2 as YFSETQ. Broad study findings and their caveats: The secondary T-cell response was weaker than the primary response but faster, peaking on day 5 instead of day 15. Most clones expanded after primary vaccination (around 96% of CD4 and 88% of CD8) were re-detected after the booster, suggesting that broad memory maintenance occurred. A small fraction of clonotypes showed up in both the CD4 and CD8 compartments, probably as a result of convergent recombination. Because abundant contaminating clonotypes from the bulk population could be contained in FACS-sorted repertoires, computational filtering was required. Because the study included only two donors, the extent to which the findings can be generalized is limited.

Sample treatment or condition, as interpreted from the label and publication: live attenuated yellow fever vaccine strain. PBMCs were isolated from peripheral blood using a standard Ficoll-Paque protocol. Dynabeads CD4 and CD8 positive selection kits were used to isolate the CD4 and CD8 T-cell fractions. TriZol was used to extract RNA from bulk PBMCs, from CD4 and CD8 fractions, and from dextramer-positive and dextramer-negative fractions. The input for sequencing was CD4+ T cells sorted from PBMCs, taken 10 days after the yellow fever booster vaccination. The TCR sequence derives from a man aged 18 to 30 who received the YFV17D yellow fever vaccine. In this chain, TRBV5-1 is recombined with TRBJ2-1; TRBD1 is a possible D gene, resting on 5 matching bases. CDR3 sequence: CASSLTEKGYNEQFF. The sequenced DNA: TGCGCCAGCAGCCTGACAGAGAAGGGCTACAATGAGCAGTTCTTC. This CDR3, with the reference TRBV5-1 and TRBJ2-1 proteins standing in past its ends, gives the full variable domain KAGVTQTPRYLIKTRGQQVTLSCSPISGHRSVSWYQQTPGQGLQFLFEYFSETQRNKGNFPGRFSGRQFSNSRSEMNVSTLELGDSALYLCASSLTEKGYNEQFFGPGTRLTVL.